This T cell receptor (beta chain) was found in a study of blood T cell repertoires in COVID-19. At the level of the study: In each case, the material was cDNA or gDNA derived from T cells, B-cell-depleted T cells, or PBMCs.

Sequencing was performed with immunoSEQ multiplex PCR; in TCRdb, only in-frame clones are kept and a portion is missing. The sample includes 30,000 to 35,000 clones, roughly 78% of them seen just once. J was trimmed by 13 bases and V by 0 bases; bases with no gene match: 7. This CDR3 is built from 14 residues. Germline V gives CDR1 MGHRA, CDR2 YSYEKL. Material for sequencing was peripheral blood. The V and J genes are TRBV4-1 and TRBJ2-1, with 9 bases fitting TRBD2. The origin of this receptor is an elderly man with active or convalescent COVID-19. CDR3 bases: TGCGCCAGCAGCCAAGAATCCCGACTAGCGGAACAGTTCTTC. This translates into CASSQESRLAEQFF.